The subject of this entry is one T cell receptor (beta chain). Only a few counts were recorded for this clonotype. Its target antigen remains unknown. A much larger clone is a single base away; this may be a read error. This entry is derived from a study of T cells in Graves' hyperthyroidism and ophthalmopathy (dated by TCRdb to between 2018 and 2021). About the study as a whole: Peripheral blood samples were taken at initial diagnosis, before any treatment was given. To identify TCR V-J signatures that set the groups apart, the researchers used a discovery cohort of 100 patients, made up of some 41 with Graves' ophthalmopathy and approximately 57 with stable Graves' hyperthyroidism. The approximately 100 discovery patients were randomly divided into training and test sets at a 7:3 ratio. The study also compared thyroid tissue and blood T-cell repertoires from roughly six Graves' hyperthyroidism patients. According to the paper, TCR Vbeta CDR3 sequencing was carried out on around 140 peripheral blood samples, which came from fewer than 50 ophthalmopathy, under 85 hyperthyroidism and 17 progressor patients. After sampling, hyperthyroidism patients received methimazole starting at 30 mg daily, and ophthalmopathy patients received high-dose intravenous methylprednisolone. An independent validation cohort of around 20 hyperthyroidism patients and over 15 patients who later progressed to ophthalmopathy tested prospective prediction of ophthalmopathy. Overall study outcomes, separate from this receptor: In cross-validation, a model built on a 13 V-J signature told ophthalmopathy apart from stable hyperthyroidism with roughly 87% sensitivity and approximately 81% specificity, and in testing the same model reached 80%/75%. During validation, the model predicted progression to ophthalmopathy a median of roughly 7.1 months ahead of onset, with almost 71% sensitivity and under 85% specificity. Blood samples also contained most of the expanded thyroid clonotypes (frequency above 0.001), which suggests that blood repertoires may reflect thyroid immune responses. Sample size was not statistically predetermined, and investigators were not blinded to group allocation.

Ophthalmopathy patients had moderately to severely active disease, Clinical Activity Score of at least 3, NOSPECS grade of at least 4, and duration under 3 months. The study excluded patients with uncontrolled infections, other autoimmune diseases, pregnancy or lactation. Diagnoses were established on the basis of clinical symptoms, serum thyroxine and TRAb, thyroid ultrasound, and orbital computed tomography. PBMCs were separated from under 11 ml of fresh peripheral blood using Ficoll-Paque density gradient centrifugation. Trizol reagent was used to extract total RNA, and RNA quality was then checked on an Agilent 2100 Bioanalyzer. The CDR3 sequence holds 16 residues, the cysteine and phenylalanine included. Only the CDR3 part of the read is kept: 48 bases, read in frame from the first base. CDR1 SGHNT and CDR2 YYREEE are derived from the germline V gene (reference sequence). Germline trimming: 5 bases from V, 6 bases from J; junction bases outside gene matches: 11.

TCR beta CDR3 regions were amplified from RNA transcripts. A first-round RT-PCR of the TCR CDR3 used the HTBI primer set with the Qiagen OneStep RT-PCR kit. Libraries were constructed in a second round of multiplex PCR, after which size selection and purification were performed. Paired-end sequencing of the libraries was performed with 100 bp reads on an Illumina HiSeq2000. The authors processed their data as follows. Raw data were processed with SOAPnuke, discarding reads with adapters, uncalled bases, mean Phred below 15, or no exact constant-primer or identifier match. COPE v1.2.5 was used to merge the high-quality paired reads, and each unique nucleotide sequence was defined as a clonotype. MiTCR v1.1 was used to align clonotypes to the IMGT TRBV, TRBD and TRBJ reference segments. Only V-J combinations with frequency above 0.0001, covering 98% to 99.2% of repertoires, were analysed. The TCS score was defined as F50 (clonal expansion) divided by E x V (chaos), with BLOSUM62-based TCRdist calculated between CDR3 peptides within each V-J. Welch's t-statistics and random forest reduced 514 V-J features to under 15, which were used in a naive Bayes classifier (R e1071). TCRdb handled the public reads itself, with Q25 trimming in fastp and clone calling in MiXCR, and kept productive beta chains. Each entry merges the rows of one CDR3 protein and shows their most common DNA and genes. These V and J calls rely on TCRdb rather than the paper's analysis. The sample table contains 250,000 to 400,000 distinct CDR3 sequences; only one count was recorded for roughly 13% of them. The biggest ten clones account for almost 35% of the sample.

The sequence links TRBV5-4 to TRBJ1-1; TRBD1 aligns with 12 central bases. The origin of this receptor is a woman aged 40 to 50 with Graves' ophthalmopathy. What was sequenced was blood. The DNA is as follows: TGTGCCAGCAGGTCACCGGGACAGGGGGCTTACGCTGAAGCTTTCTTT. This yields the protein CASRSPGQGAYAEAFF.